Included here is one T cell receptor (beta chain) sequence, with context. What this receptor recognizes is not known. No base qualities exist here, and no much larger clone lies one base off it. The run used an Illumina HiSeq 1500. The raw public data were reprocessed by TCRdb itself: fastp quality trimming at Q25, MiXCR clonotype calling, in-frame beta chains only. Records with the same CDR3 protein are collapsed into one entry carrying the most frequent genes and DNA. The sample table records around 550,000 distinct CDR3 sequences; 26% of these occur just once. The top ten constitute over 10% of the sample. The entry originates in a study of T cell repertoires in cytomegalovirus infection (dated by TCRdb to between 2018 and 2020). Background for the entire study: Because public TCR beta signatures pointed to carriage of CMV infection together with the matching HLA type, the HLA type of each donor mattered for the analysis. Points the paper makes about the study in general: The ex vivo response was dominated by HLA-C-restricted CMV-specific TCR beta clonotypes, which also provided the single most frequent clonotype in two of eight donors. In both this cohort and an independent cohort of several hundred donors, the cumulative frequency of public TCR beta family members distinguished carriers of CMV infection plus the relevant HLA type.

Material for sequencing was PBMCs. This clonotype was sampled from a human donor in good health (CMV status not recorded). Some clones in this sample may be carry-over from other donors' samples.

The nucleotide sequence is given as TGCAGTGCCCGACGGATAGTACTTGAGCAGTTCTTC. This gives the protein CSARRIVLEQFF. The rearranged segments are TRBV20-1 and TRBJ2-1; confidence is insufficient to name the D gene. The CDR3 sequence holds 12 residues, the cysteine and phenylalanine included. This entry keeps only the CDR3 DNA: 36 bases, framed from base 1. Trimming costs V 6 bases and J 9 bases, and their ends lie 15 bases apart. CDR1 and CDR2 were assigned from the germline V gene (reference sequence) as DFQATT and SNEGSKA.